This entry describes one T cell receptor beta chain. Its antigen is not known. The CDR3 runs to 15 residues. CDR1 is SGDLS and CDR2 is YYNGEE in the germline V gene. Trimming stripped 0 bases from V and 0 bases from J, with 4 bases between. TCRdb re-called the RACE reads with MiXCR, one entry per CDR3 protein. Of 380,000 or so distinct CDR3 sequences in the sample, around 5% were seen once. The sample's time point: pre-sensitization, week 0. The treatment is: therapeutic diphenylcyclopropenone sensitization with weekly scalp DPC. Each patch test followed a blood draw. The authors extracted total RNA from unfractionated whole blood. The entry originates in a study of human T cells and chemical hapten exposure. Study-wide points: Among TCRs, those above 1 in 1000 frequency were unaffected by DPC sensitization.

The specimen was whole blood, collected in connection with sensitization to the hapten diphenylcyclopropenone (DPC). This TCR came from a woman aged 18-30 years with alopecia areata. Some clones in this sample may be carry-over from other donors' samples. The V and J genes are TRBV9 and TRBJ2-6, with D hard to call. The CDR3 DNA sequence: TGTGCCAGCAGCGTAGTGGGCTCTGGGGCCAACGTCCTGACTTTC. Protein: CASSVVGSGANVLTF.